The 4 T cell receptor beta chains below were found in one sample sequenced in a study of cytomegalovirus exposure and HLA in healthy donors. PCR used 60 Vbeta primers and 13 Jbeta primers. The table came from immunoSEQ multiplex PCR; TCRdb's copy has only in-frame clones and leaves some out. Of approximately 140,000 clones in the sample, 73% are singletons; the top ten hold about an eighth. The sample comprised PBMCs. Receptor source: a human donor in good health.

The rearrangement joins TRBV7-8 to TRBJ1-2, with 9 bases fitting TRBD1. V was clipped by 4 bases and J by 4 bases; unmatched bases: 7. The CDR3 is 15 residues long. CDR1 SGHVS and CDR2 FQNEAQ come from the germline V gene. DNA for the CDR3: TGTGCCAGCAGCTCCGGGACAGGGTGGTCCTATGGCTACACCTTC. Its translation is CASSSGTGWSYGYTF.

This clone has only one observation. CDR3 in DNA: TGCGCCAGCAGCCCGGGACAGGGTAACACAGATACGCAGTATTTT. This sequence encodes CASSPGQGNTDTQYF. The J gene is TRBJ2-3, the V gene TRBV5-1; 9 bases match TRBD1. This CDR3 is 15 amino acids long. Germline V gene lookup returns CDR1 SGHRS and CDR2 YFSETQ. After removal of 4 bases from V and 2 bases from J, the junction contained 5 bases not matched to a gene.

V is TRBV7-9 and J is TRBJ2-7; D possibly corresponds to TRBD1 (6 bases). V lost 3 bases and J 6 bases, leaving 6 bases between the germline ends. This CDR3 comprises 11 residues. Germline CDR1 SEHNR, CDR2 FQNEAQ (reference sequence). The CDR3 coding sequence is TGTGCCAGCAGCTTGACAGGCGAGCAGTACTTC. It specifies CASSLTGEQYF.

There are a few counts of this clone. The V call is TRBV5-4, the J call TRBJ2-3, with TRBD2 as a possible D gene (5 bases). The CDR3 covers 15 residues. V lost 0 bases and J 1 base, leaving 9 bases between the germline ends. CDR1 SGHNT and CDR2 YYREEE come from the germline V gene (reference sequence). DNA of the CDR3: TGTGCCAGCAGCTTGGACAGCGGTGGCACAGATACGCAGTATTTT. It is translated as CASSLDSGGTDTQYF.